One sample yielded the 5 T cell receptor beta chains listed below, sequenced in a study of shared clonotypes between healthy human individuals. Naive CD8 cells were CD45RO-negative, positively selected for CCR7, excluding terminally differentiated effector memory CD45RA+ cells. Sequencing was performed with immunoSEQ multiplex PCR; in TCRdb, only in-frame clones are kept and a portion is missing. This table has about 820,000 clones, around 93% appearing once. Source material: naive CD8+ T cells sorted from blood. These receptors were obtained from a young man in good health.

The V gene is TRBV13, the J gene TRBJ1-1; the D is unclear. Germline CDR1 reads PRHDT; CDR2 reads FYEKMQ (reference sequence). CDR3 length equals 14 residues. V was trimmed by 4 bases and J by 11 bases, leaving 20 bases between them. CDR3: CASSSPVDLPLAFF. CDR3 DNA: TGTGCCAGCAGCTCCCCCGTGGACCTCCCACTGGCTTTCTTT.

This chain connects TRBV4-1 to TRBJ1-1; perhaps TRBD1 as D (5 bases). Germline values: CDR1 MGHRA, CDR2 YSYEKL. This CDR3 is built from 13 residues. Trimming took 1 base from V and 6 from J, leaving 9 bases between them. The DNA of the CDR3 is TGCGCCAGCAGCCAAGGGCAGGGCGCTGAAGCTTTCTTT. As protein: CASSQGQGAEAFF.

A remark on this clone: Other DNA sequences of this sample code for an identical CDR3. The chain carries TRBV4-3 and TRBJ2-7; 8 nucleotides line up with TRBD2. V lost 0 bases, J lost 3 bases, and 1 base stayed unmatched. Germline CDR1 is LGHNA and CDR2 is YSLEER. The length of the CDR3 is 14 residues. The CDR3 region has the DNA TGCGCCAGCAGCCAAGATCGGGGGGGCTACGAGCAGTACTTC. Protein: CASSQDRGGYEQYF.

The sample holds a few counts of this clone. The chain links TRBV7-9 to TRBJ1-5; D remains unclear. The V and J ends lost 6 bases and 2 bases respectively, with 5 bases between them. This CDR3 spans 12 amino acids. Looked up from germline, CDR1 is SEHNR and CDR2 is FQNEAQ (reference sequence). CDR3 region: CASRDGNQPQHF. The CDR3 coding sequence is TGTGCCAGCAGGGACGGCAATCAGCCCCAGCATTTT. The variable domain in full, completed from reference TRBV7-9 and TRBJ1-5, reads DTGVSQNPRHKITKRGQNVTFRCDPISEHNRLYWYRQTLGQGPEFLTYFQNEAQLEKSRLLSDRFSAERPKGSFSTLEIQRTEQGDSAMYLCASRDGNQPQHFGDGTRLSIL.

DNA of the CDR3: TGTGCCAGCAGTTCCCCCGGGCGGGGTAGGAATGAGCAGTTCTTC. Amino acid sequence: CASSSPGRGRNEQFF. J is TRBJ2-1 and V is TRBV28; tentative D call: TRBD2 (6 bases). V lost 4 bases to trimming and J lost 7 bases, with 17 bases between them. The V gene's germline CDR1 is MDHEN and CDR2 SYDVKM. The CDR3 is 15 amino acids.